The clone carrying this TCR beta chain was observed a handful of times. The sample originates from a study of T-cell reconstitution after alpha-beta-depleted transplantation in children. During its preparation, the TCRbeta library received unique molecular identifiers. TCRdb reprocessed the PCR reads with MiXCR, giving one entry per CDR3 protein. This repertoire shows hundreds of thousands of distinct CDR3 sequences, about 31% found once; its top ten account for around 2.5%. This CDR3 region has 16 residues. V gave up 5 bases and J gave up 4 bases, with 17 bases separating them. The source of this sequence is a human donor who donated a stem cell graft to a child with aplastic anemia. The sample here was PBMCs from the stem cell graft donor, taken from the stem cell graft. The chain uses TRBV12-3 or TRBV12-4 and TRBJ2-2; weak D call: TRBD2 (6 bases). The CDR3 DNA is TGTGCCAGCAGTCCCGTTCGGGAGATGTCCACCGGGGAGCTGTTTTTT. Translated: CASSPVREMSTGELFF.